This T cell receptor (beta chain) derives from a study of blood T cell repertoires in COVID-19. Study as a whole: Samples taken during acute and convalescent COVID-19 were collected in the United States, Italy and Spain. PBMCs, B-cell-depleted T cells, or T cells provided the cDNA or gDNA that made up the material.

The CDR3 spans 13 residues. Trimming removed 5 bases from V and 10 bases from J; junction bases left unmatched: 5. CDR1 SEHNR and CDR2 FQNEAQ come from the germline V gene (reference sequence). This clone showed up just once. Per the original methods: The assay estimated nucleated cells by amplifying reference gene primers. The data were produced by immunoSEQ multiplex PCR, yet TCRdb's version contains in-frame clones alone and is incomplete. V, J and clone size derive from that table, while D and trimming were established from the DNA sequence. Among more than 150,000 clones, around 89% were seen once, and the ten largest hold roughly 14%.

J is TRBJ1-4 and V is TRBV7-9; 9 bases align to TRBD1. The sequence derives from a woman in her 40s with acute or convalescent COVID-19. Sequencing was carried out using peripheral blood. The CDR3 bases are TGTGCCAGCAGCCCGGCGGGACAGGGAAAACTGTTTTTT. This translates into CASSPAGQGKLFF.